Listed below are T cell receptor beta chains from one sample, sequenced in a study of blood T cell repertoires in COVID-19. Sequencing used immunoSEQ multiplex PCR; TCRdb keeps in-frame clones, though not all of them. The sample lists some 250,000 clones, 80% to 90% occurring once. The sequencing sample was made of peripheral blood. All receptors come from a woman aged 25 to 39 with COVID-19, enrolled during active disease. Both conserved end residues are part of each CDR3. Each record gives: clone size, D gene, J gene, V gene, CDR3 protein, CDR3 DNA. The D gene is left open where the match is weak. Not every row has a clone size; where given, it reads once, few, many or a size class.

abundance: -; d_gene: TRBD1; j_gene: TRBJ1-5; v_gene: TRBV5-8; CDR3aa: CASSPGTVHNQPQHF; CDR3nt: TGTGCCAGCAGCCCCGGGACAGTGCACAATCAGCCCCAGCATTTT
abundance: -; d_gene: TRBD1; j_gene: TRBJ1-2; v_gene: TRBV18; CDR3aa: CASSPTGQDGYTF; CDR3nt: TGTGCCAGCTCACCAACCGGACAGGATGGCTACACCTTC
abundance: once; d_gene: TRBD1; j_gene: TRBJ1-1; v_gene: TRBV5-1; CDR3aa: CASSLTGGSDTEAFF; CDR3nt: TGCGCCAGCAGCCTGACAGGGGGCTCGGACACTGAAGCTTTCTTT
abundance: -; d_gene: -; j_gene: TRBJ2-1; v_gene: TRBV4-1; CDR3aa: CASSHPARLYNEQFF; CDR3nt: TGCGCCAGCAGCCATCCGGCCAGGCTATACAATGAGCAGTTCTTC
abundance: -; d_gene: -; j_gene: TRBJ1-2; v_gene: TRBV6-5; CDR3aa: CASNYMLTNYGYTF; CDR3nt: TGTGCCAGCAATTACATGTTAACTAACTATGGCTACACCTTC
abundance: -; d_gene: -; j_gene: TRBJ2-7; v_gene: TRBV7-9; CDR3aa: CASSPGRRGHSYEQYF; CDR3nt: TGTGCCAGCAGCCCCGGGCGGAGGGGCCACTCCTACGAGCAGTACTTC
abundance: -; d_gene: TRBD1; j_gene: TRBJ1-5; v_gene: TRBV6-5; CDR3aa: CATKLDRGYQPQHF; CDR3nt: TGTGCCACCAAGCTAGACAGGGGTTATCAGCCCCAGCATTTT
abundance: many; d_gene: -; j_gene: TRBJ1-1; v_gene: TRBV25-1; CDR3aa: CASLGLRNTEAFF; CDR3nt: TGTGCCAGCCTGGGACTGAGGAACACTGAAGCTTTCTTT
abundance: -; d_gene: -; j_gene: TRBJ1-4; v_gene: TRBV3-1/TRBV3-2; CDR3aa: CASSQGGGNEKLFF; CDR3nt: TGTGCCAGCAGCCAAGGAGGCGGTAATGAAAAACTGTTTTTT
abundance: -; d_gene: -; j_gene: TRBJ1-1; v_gene: TRBV6-5; CDR3aa: CASRRGTVNTEAFF; CDR3nt: TGTGCCAGCAGACGGGGGACGGTGAACACTGAAGCTTTCTTT
abundance: once; d_gene: -; j_gene: TRBJ1-4; v_gene: TRBV30; CDR3aa: CAWSGYEPLATNEKLFF; CDR3nt: TGTGCCTGGAGTGGCTATGAGCCCCTTGCAACTAATGAAAAACTGTTTTTT
abundance: once; d_gene: -; j_gene: TRBJ2-3; v_gene: TRBV21-1; CDR3aa: CASSKRSGGVDTQYF; CDR3nt: TGTGCCAGCAGCAAAAGAAGCGGGGGGGTAGATACGCAGTATTTT
abundance: -; d_gene: TRBD1; j_gene: TRBJ1-2; v_gene: TRBV7-9; CDR3aa: CASGPSETGQGHGYTF; CDR3nt: TGTGCCAGCGGACCTTCTGAAACGGGACAGGGCCACGGCTACACCTTC
abundance: few; d_gene: TRBD2; j_gene: TRBJ2-5; v_gene: TRBV9; CDR3aa: CASTPQGRGGTETQYF; CDR3nt: TGTGCCAGCACCCCCCAGGGGCGGGGGGGAACAGAGACCCAGTACTTC
abundance: -; d_gene: -; j_gene: TRBJ1-2; v_gene: TRBV5-1; CDR3aa: CASSLDSYSYGYTF; CDR3nt: TGCGCCAGCAGCTTGGATTCCTATAGCTATGGCTACACCTTC
abundance: -; d_gene: TRBD2; j_gene: TRBJ2-3; v_gene: TRBV7-8; CDR3aa: CASSLGWLAGVGSTDTQYF; CDR3nt: TGTGCCAGCAGCCTGGGGTGGCTAGCGGGGGTGGGGAGCACAGATACGCAGTATTTT
abundance: -; d_gene: -; j_gene: TRBJ1-4; v_gene: TRBV7-9; CDR3aa: CASSLALEYEKLFF; CDR3nt: TGTGCCAGCAGCTTAGCGTTGGAGTACGAAAAACTGTTTTTT
abundance: -; d_gene: -; j_gene: TRBJ2-1; v_gene: TRBV27; CDR3aa: CASSPRQGGEQFF; CDR3nt: TGTGCCAGCAGTCCCAGGCAGGGCGGAGAGCAGTTCTTC
abundance: few; d_gene: TRBD1; j_gene: TRBJ1-5; v_gene: TRBV10-1; CDR3aa: CASGGTVNQPQHF; CDR3nt: TGCGCCAGCGGGGGGACAGTTAACCAGCCCCAGCATTTT
abundance: -; d_gene: TRBD1; j_gene: TRBJ1-6; v_gene: TRBV5-1; CDR3aa: CASSLGQGSYNSPLHF; CDR3nt: TGCGCCAGCAGCCTCGGACAGGGCTCCTATAATTCACCCCTCCACTTT
abundance: -; d_gene: TRBD2; j_gene: TRBJ2-2; v_gene: TRBV10-2; CDR3aa: CASSVTSGEAGELFF; CDR3nt: TGCGCCAGCAGTGTGACTAGCGGGGAGGCCGGGGAGCTGTTTTTT
abundance: -; d_gene: -; j_gene: TRBJ2-2; v_gene: TRBV21-1; CDR3aa: CASSKSPGQGNTGELFF; CDR3nt: TGTGCCAGCAGCAAAAGTCCGGGACAGGGAAACACCGGGGAGCTGTTTTTT
abundance: -; d_gene: -; j_gene: TRBJ2-5; v_gene: TRBV30; CDR3aa: CAWSVGVSLETQYF; CDR3nt: TGTGCCTGGAGTGTAGGGGTCTCGCTGGAGACCCAGTACTTC
abundance: -; d_gene: -; j_gene: TRBJ2-2; v_gene: TRBV5-1; CDR3aa: CASSRIETNTGELFF; CDR3nt: TGCGCCAGCAGCCGTATAGAAACGAACACCGGGGAGCTGTTTTTT
abundance: -; d_gene: -; j_gene: TRBJ2-7; v_gene: TRBV28; CDR3aa: CASKTASAVYEQYF; CDR3nt: TGTGCCAGCAAAACGGCCTCAGCGGTCTACGAGCAGTACTTC
abundance: -; d_gene: -; j_gene: TRBJ2-7; v_gene: TRBV5-1; CDR3aa: CASSLGPSSYEQYF; CDR3nt: TGCGCCAGCAGCTTGGGCCCTAGCTCCTACGAGCAGTACTTC
abundance: -; d_gene: -; j_gene: TRBJ2-6; v_gene: TRBV29-1; CDR3aa: CSGGPSEGNVLTF; CDR3nt: TGCAGCGGTGGACCCTCTGAGGGCAACGTCCTGACTTTC
abundance: -; d_gene: -; j_gene: TRBJ2-3; v_gene: TRBV11-3; CDR3aa: CASSTRTPGEADTQYF; CDR3nt: TGTGCCAGCAGCACAAGGACCCCTGGGGAGGCAGATACGCAGTATTTT
abundance: once; d_gene: -; j_gene: TRBJ2-7; v_gene: TRBV5-6; CDR3aa: CASSQDRTYEQYF; CDR3nt: TGTGCCAGCAGCCAAGACAGAACCTACGAGCAGTACTTC
abundance: -; d_gene: -; j_gene: TRBJ1-1; v_gene: TRBV19; CDR3aa: CASSAEQGTDTEAFF; CDR3nt: TGTGCCAGTAGTGCTGAACAGGGAACGGACACTGAAGCTTTCTTT
abundance: -; d_gene: -; j_gene: TRBJ1-2; v_gene: TRBV7-9; CDR3aa: CASSLTGPDGYTF; CDR3nt: TGTGCCAGCAGCTTAACGGGTCCAGATGGCTACACCTTC